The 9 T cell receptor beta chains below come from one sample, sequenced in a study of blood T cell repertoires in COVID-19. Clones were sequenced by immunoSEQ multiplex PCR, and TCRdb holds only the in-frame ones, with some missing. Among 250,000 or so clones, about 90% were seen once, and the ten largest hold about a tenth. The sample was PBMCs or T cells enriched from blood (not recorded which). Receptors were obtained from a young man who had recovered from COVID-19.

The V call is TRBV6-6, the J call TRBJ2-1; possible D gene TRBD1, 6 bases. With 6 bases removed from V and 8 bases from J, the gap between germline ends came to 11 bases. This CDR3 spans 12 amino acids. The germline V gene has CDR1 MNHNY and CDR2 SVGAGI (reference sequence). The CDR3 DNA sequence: TGTGCCAGCAGACCGGACAGCGATGAGCAGTTCTTC. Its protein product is CASRPDSDEQFF.

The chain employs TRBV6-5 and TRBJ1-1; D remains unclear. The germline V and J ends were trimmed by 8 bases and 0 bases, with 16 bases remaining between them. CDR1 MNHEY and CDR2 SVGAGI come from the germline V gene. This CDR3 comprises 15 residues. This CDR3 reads CASSNTGVMNTEAFF. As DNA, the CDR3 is TGTGCCAGCTCGAATACCGGGGTAATGAACACTGAAGCTTTCTTT.

As DNA, the CDR3 is TGTGCCAGCAGTTTGGGGGACACCCTGAGGGGTCAGCCCCAGCATTTT. It codes for CASSLGDTLRGQPQHF. The chain has TRBV28 and TRBJ1-5; D is perhaps TRBD1 (6 bases). With 3 bases removed from V and 6 bases from J, the gap between germline ends came to 18 bases. This CDR3 has 16 residues. Germline assignment: CDR1 MDHEN and CDR2 SYDVKM.

This CDR3 reads CASSGQLYGYTF. As DNA, the CDR3 is TGTGCCAGCAGTGGACAGCTCTATGGCTACACCTTC. The gene calls are TRBV6-6 and TRBJ1-2, with D possibly TRBD1 on 6 matching bases. V gave up 5 bases and J gave up 4 bases, with 8 bases separating them. Germline V gives CDR1 MNHNY, CDR2 SVGAGI (reference sequence). The CDR3 is 12 amino acids.

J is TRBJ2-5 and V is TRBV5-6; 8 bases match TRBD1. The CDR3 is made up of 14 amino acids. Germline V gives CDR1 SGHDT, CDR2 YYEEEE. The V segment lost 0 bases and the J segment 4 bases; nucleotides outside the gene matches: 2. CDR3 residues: CASSLAGGGETQYF. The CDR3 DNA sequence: TGTGCCAGCAGCTTGGCAGGGGGCGGAGAGACCCAGTACTTC. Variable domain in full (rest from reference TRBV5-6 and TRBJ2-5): DAGVTQSPTHLIKTRGQQVTLRCSPKSGHDTVSWYQQALGQGPQFIFQYYEEEERQRGNFPDRFSGHQFPNYSSELNVNALLLGDSALYLCASSLAGGGETQYFGPGTRLLVL.

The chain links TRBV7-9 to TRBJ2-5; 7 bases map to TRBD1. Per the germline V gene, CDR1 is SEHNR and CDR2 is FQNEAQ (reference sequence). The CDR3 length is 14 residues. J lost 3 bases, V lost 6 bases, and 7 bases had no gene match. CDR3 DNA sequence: TGTGCCAGCAGTGAGACAGGGAGAGAAGAGACCCAGTACTTC. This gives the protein CASSETGREETQYF.

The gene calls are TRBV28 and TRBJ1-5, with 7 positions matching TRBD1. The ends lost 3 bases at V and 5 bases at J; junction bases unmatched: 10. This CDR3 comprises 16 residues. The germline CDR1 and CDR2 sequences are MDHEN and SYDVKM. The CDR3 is CASSFLDREAYQPQHF. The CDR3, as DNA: TGTGCCAGCAGTTTTCTTGACAGGGAAGCATATCAGCCCCAGCATTTT.

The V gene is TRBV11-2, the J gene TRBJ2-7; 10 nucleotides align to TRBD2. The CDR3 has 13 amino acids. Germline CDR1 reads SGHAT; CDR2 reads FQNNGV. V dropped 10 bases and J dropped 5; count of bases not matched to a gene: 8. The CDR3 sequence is CATLAAGGHEQYF. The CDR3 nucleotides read TGTGCCACTTTGGCAGCGGGGGGGCACGAGCAGTACTTC.

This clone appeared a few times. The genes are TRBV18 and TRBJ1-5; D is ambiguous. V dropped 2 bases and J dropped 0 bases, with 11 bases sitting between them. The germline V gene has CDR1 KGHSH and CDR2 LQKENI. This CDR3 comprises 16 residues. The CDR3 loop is CASSPESLYSNQPQHF. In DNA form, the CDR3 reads TGTGCCAGCTCACCAGAGAGCCTTTATAGCAATCAGCCCCAGCATTTT.